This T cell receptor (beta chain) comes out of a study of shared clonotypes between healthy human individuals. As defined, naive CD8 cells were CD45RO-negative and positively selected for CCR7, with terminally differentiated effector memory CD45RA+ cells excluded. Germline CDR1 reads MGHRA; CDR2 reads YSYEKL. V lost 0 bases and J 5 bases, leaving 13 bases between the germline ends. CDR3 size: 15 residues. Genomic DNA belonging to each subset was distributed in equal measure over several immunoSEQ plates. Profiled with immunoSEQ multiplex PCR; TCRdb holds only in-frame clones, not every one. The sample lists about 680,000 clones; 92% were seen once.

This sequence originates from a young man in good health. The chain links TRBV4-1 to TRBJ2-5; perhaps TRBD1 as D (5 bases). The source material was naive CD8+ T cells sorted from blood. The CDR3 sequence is CASSQDQGMWETQYF. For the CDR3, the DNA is TGCGCCAGCAGCCAAGATCAGGGTATGTGGGAGACCCAGTACTTC.